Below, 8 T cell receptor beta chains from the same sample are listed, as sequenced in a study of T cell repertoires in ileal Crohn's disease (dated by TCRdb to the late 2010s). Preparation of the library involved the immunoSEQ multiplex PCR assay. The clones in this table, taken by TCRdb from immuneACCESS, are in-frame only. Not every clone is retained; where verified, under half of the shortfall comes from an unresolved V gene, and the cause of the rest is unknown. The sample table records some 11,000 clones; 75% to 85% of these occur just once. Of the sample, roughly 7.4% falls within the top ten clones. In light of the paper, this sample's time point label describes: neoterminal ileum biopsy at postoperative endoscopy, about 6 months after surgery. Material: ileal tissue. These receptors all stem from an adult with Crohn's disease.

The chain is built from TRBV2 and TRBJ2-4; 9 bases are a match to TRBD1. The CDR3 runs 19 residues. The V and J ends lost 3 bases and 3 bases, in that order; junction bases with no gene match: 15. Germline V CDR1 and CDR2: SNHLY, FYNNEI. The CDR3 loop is CASSEPGTGKFKVKNIQYF. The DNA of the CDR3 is TGTGCCAGCAGTGAGCCAGGGACAGGGAAGTTTAAAGTCAAAAACATTCAGTACTTC.

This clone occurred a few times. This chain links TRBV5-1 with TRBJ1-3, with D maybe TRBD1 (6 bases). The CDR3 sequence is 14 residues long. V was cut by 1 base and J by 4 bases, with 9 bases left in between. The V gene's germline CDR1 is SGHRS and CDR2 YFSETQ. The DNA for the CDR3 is TGCGCCAGCAGCTTGACGGGACAAGGAAACACCATATATTTT. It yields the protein CASSLTGQGNTIYF.

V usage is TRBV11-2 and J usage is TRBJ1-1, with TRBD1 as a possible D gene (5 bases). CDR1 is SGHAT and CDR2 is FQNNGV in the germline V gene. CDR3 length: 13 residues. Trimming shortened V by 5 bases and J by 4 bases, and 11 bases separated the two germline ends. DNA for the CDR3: TGTGCCAGCAGCCTAACGGGGGGCACTGAAGCTTTCTTT. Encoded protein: CASSLTGGTEAFF.

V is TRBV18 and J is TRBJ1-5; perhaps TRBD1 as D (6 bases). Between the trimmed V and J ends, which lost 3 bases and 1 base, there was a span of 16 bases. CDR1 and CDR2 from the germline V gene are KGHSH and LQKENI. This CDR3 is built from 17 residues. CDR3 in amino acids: CASSPSGGRGSNQPQHF. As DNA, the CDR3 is TGTGCCAGCTCACCCTCGGGGGGGCGGGGAAGCAATCAGCCCCAGCATTTT.

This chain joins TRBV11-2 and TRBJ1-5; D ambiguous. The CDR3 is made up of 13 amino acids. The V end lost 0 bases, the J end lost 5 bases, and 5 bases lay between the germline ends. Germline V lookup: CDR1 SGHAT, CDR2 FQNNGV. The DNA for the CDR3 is TGTGCCAGCAGCTTAGATACAGATCAGCCCCAGCATTTT. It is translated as CASSLDTDQPQHF.

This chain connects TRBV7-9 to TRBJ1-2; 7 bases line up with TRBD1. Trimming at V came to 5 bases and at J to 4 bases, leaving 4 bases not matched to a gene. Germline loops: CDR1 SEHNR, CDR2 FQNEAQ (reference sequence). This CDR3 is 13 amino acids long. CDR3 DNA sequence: TGTGCCAGCAGCCAACAGGGGACCTATGGCTACACCTTC. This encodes CASSQQGTYGYTF.

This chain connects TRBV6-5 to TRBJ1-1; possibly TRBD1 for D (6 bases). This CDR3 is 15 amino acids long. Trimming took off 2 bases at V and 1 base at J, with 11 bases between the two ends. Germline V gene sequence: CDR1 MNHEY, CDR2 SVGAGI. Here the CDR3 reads CASSYRPTGNTEAFF. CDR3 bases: TGTGCCAGCAGTTACCGCCCGACAGGGAACACTGAAGCTTTCTTT.

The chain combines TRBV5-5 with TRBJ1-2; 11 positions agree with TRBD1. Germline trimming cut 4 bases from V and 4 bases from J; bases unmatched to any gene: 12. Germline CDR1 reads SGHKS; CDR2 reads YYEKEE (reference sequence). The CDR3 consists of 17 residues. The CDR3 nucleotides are TGTGCCAGCAGCCACGGACAGGGGGCCACCTCAATCTATGGCTACACCTTC. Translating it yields CASSHGQGATSIYGYTF.